This TCR beta chain was observed in a study of regulatory T cells in long-lasting Graves disease. Study-wide findings and caveats: Among samples with persistent disease, TRBV28, TRBJ1-2 and TRBJ2-5 were favored.

As to this clonotype: Its antigen remains unidentified.

Construction of TCR beta libraries relied on iRepertoire HTBI primers and on Arm-PCR targeting CDR3 regions. TCRdb reprocessed the multiplex PCR reads via MiXCR and lists one record per CDR3 protein. The sample includes roughly 430,000 distinct CDR3 sequences, about a sixth seen only once; the top ten take roughly a tenth. There are 15 residues in the CDR3. V was pared by 3 bases and J by 6 bases, with 8 bases of the junction left unmatched. From germline, CDR1 is GTSNPN and CDR2 SVGIG (reference sequence). Time point given: newly diagnosed GD, antithyroid drugs for less than 3 months. After RNA was extracted from PBMCs, the TCR library was made from it. These data were also reused for a study on T cells in Graves' hyperthyroidism and ophthalmopathy. That paper states: TCR CDR3 underwent first-round RT-PCR with the HTBI primer set. Most expanded thyroid clonotypes above 0.001 recurred in blood.

This sequence was found in a woman aged 25 to 39 with Graves disease. The sequences come from peripheral blood mononuclear cells (PBMCs), collected at new diagnosis, from a patient treated with antithyroid drugs. The J gene is TRBJ2-2, the V gene TRBV30; 9 bases match TRBD2. The CDR3 DNA follows: TGTGCCTGGAGCATTGCGGGAGGGCTGGCCGGGGAGCTGTTTTTT. Translating gives CAWSIAGGLAGELFF.